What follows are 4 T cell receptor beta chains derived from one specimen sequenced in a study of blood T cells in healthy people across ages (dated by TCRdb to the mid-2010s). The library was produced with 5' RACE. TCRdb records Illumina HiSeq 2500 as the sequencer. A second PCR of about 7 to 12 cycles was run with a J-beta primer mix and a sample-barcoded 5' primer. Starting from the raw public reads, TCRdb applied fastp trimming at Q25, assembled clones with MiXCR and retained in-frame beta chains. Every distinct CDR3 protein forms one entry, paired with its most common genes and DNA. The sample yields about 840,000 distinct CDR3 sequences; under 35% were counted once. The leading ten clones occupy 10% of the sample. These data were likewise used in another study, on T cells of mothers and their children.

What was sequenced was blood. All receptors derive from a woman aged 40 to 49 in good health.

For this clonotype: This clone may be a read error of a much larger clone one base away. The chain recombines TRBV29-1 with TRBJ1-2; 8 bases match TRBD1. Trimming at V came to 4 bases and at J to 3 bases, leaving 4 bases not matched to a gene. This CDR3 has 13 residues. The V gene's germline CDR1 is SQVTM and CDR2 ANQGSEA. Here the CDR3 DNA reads TGCAGCGTTGGAGACAGGGGAGACTATGGCTACACCTTC. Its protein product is CSVGDRGDYGYTF.

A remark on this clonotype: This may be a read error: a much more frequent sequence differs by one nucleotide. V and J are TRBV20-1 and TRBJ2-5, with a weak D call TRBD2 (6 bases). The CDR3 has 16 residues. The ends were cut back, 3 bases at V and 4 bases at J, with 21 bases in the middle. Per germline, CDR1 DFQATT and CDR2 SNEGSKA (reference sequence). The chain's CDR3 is CSARGGRDRAGETQYF. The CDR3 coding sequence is TGCAGTGCTAGGGGGGGAAGGGACCGCGCGGGAGAGACCCAGTACTTC.

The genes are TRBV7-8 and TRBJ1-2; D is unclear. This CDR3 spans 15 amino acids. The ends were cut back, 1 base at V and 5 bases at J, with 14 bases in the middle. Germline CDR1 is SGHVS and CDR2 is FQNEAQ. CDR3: CASSLGTSATYGYTF. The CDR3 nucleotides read TGTGCCAGCAGCTTAGGCACATCGGCCACTTATGGCTACACCTTC.

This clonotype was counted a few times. The CDR3 region is CASSPRGLMELFF. CDR3 nucleotide sequence: TGCGCCAGCAGCCCACGTGGGCTAATGGAGCTGTTTTTT. V is TRBV4-1 and J is TRBJ2-2, with D uncertain. Trimming shortened V by 4 bases and J by 10 bases, and 13 bases separated the two germline ends. CDR3 size: 13 residues. The germline V gene has CDR1 MGHRA and CDR2 YSYEKL.